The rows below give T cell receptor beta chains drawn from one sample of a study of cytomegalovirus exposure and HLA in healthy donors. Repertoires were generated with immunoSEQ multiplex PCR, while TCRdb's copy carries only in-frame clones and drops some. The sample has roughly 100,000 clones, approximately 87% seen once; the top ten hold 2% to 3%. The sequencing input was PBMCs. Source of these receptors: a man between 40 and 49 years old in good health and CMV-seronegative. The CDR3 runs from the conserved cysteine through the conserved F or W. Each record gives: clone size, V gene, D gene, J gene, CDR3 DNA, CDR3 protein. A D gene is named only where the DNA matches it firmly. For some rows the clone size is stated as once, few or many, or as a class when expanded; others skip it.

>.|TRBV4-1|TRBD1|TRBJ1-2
TGCGCCAGCAGCCGGGGACAGCACACTAACTATGGCTACACCTTC
CASSRGQHTNYGYTF
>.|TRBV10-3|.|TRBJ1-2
TGTGCCATCAGAGGACAAGCTAACTATGGCTACACCTTC
CAIRGQANYGYTF
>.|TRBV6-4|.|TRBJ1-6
TGTGCCAGCGGGACATACCACTCAGGAAATTCACCCCTCCACTTT
CASGTYHSGNSPLHF
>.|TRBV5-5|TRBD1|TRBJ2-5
TGTGCCAGCAGCTTGGGACAGGGGGCGGTGAGGGAGACCCAGTACTTC
CASSLGQGAVRETQYF
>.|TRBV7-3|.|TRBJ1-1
TGTGCCAGCAGCTCCTACCCCACCGCGGGGGTTTTGACTGAAGCTTTCTTT
CASSSYPTAGVLTEAFF
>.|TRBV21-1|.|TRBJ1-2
TGTGCCAGCAACATAATCTCCCCAGGGATTGGAGCCTCCTATGGCTACACCTTC
CASNIISPGIGASYGYTF
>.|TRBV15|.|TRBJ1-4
TGTGCCACCAGCAGAGGGAACCGGGACATAGATGAAAAACTGTTTTTT
CATSRGNRDIDEKLFF
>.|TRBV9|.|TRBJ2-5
TGTGCCAGCAGCCCGAGTGGGGCAGCGGAGACCCAGTACTTC
CASSPSGAAETQYF
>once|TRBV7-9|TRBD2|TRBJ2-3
TGTGCCAGCAGCTCAAACCCGGGGGGAGGTGGAGATACGCAGTATTTT
CASSSNPGGGGDTQYF
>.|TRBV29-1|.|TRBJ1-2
TGCAGCGTTACCCCAGGAGGGGAATTCTATGGCTACACCTTC
CSVTPGGEFYGYTF
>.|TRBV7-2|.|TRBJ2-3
TGTGCCAGCAGCTCTGCGGGAGATACGCAGTATTTT
CASSSAGDTQYF
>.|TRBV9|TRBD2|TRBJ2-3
TGTGCCAGCAGCTTATCTAGCGGGGGGGGCACAGATACGCAGTATTTT
CASSLSSGGGTDTQYF
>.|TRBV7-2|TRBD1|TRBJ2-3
TGTGCCAGCAGCCCACGGGGACAGGGGGCGGGAGATACGCAGTATTTT
CASSPRGQGAGDTQYF
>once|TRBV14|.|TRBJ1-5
TGTGCCAGCAGCCAAGATTTTAACCCCACGAGCCAGCCCCAGCATTTT
CASSQDFNPTSQPQHF
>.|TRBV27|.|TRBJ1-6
TGTGCCAGCAGTTACTACCCCGATTCACCCCTCCACTTT
CASSYYPDSPLHF
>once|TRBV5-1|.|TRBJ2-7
TGCGCCAGCAGCTTGGCGGCAGGCCTAAGCTCCTACGAGCAGTACTTC
CASSLAAGLSSYEQYF
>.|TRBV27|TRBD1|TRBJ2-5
TGTGCCAGCAGTTTAGACAGGGGGCAGAAGCAGTACTTC
CASSLDRGQKQYF
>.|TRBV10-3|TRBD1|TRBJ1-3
TGTGCCATCCGGCGACAGGGAACCTCTGGAAACACCATATATTTT
CAIRRQGTSGNTIYF
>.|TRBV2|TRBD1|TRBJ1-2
TGTGCCAGCAGTCGGGACAGGGAAGGAGGCTACACCTTC
CASSRDREGGYTF
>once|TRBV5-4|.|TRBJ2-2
TGTGCCAGCAGCTCGAACCGACAGTTGCGGGAGCTGTTTTTT
CASSSNRQLRELFF
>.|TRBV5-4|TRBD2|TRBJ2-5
TGTGCCAGCAGCTTAGCGGGGTTACCTCAAGAGACCCAGTACTTC
CASSLAGLPQETQYF
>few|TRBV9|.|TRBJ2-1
TGTGCCAGCAGCGTAGATGAGGGCGCTAGGTACAATGAGCAGTTCTTC
CASSVDEGARYNEQFF
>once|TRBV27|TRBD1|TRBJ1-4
TGTGCCAGCAGCCCGGACAGGGGGAATGAAAAACTGTTTTTT
CASSPDRGNEKLFF
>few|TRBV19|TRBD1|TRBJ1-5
TGTGCCAGTAGTGGGGACAGGGTACAGCCCCAGCATTTT
CASSGDRVQPQHF
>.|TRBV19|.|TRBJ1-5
TGTGCCAGTAGTATCGAGGGAATGGGGAATCAGCCCCAGCATTTT
CASSIEGMGNQPQHF
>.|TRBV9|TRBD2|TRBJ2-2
TGTGCCAGCAGCCCACCCGGGGGGGCTAGCGGGCCCTACACGGGCACCGGGGAGCTGTTTTTT
CASSPPGGASGPYTGTGELFF
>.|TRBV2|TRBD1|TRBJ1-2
TGTGCCAGCAACCGGGACAGGAGATCTAACTATGGCTACACCTTC
CASNRDRRSNYGYTF
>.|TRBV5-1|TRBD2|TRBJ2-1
TGCGCCAGCAGCCGTGGGGGGGTCTCCTACAATGAGCAGTTCTTC
CASSRGGVSYNEQFF
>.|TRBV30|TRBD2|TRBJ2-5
TGTGCCTGGAGTGTAGGCGCCGGGGGGGGATACCAAGAGACCCAGTACTTC
CAWSVGAGGGYQETQYF
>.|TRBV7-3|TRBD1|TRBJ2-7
TGTGCCAGCAGCCCATTCGGGACAGTATCAACCTACGAGCAGTACTTC
CASSPFGTVSTYEQYF
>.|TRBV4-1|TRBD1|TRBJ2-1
TGCGCCAGCAGCCAAGAGGGACAGGGGGGAGGCAATGAGCAGTTCTTC
CASSQEGQGGGNEQFF
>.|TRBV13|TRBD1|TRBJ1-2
TGTGCCAGCAGCTTAGGAGGATCGGACAGGGGCTATGGCTACACCTTC
CASSLGGSDRGYGYTF
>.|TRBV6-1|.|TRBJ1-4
TGTGCCAGCAGTGCGGGGGTCGGGGAAAAACTGTTTTTT
CASSAGVGEKLFF
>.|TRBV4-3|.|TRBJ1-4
TGCGCCAGCAGCCAAGGTCGAGGGTTGGGAGCTAATGAAAAACTGTTTTTT
CASSQGRGLGANEKLFF
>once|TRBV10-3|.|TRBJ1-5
TGTGCCATCAGTGATCCTATTTGGGGCGTGGAGCCCCAGCATTTT
CAISDPIWGVEPQHF
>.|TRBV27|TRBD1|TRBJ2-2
TGTGCCAGCACCAGAACGACAGGGGGCGCGGGCGGGGAGCTGTTTTTT
CASTRTTGGAGGELFF
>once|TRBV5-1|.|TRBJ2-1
TGCGCCAGCAGCTTGGCCATGGGCGCTACCTCCTACAATGAGCAGTTCTTC
CASSLAMGATSYNEQFF
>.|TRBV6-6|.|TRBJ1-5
TGTGCCAGCACCCAAGGGGCCCAGAGCAATCAGCCCCAGCATTTT
CASTQGAQSNQPQHF
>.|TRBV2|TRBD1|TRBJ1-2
TGTGCCAGCACCCAGACAGGGAACTATGGCTACACCTTC
CASTQTGNYGYTF
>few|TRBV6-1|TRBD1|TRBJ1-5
TGTGCCAGCAGTGAACCGGGACAGTACAATCAGCCCCAGCATTTT
CASSEPGQYNQPQHF
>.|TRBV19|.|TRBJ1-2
TGTGCCAGTAGTACCCTATTGGCGGGGGAGAACTATGGCTACACCTTC
CASSTLLAGENYGYTF
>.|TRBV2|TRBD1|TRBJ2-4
TGTGCCAGCCAAAGGGAGACAGGGGGCCCCCTGTACTTC
CASQRETGGPLYF
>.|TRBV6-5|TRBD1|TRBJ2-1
TGTGCCAGCAGTTACTCGACAGGGAGCAATGAGCAGTTCTTC
CASSYSTGSNEQFF
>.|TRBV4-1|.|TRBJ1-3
TGCGCCAGCAGCCAAGAGGGTAGGGGACACTCTGGAAACACCATATATTTT
CASSQEGRGHSGNTIYF
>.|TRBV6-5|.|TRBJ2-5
TGTGCCAGCAGTTCGCGCAGGGCGGTACAAGAGACCCAGTACTTC
CASSSRRAVQETQYF
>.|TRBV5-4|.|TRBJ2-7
TGTGCCAGCAGCTCCGGGACTCGATCCTACGAGCAGTACTTC
CASSSGTRSYEQYF
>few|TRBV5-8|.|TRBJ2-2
TGTGCCAGCAGCTTGGTGGTCAGAAGTCCCGATAACACCGGGGAGCTGTTTTTT
CASSLVVRSPDNTGELFF
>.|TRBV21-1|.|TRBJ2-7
TGTGCCAGCAGCAAAGGGGGGCGGATCTCCTACGAGCAGTACTTC
CASSKGGRISYEQYF
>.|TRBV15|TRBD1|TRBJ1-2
TGTGCCACCAGCGGAACAGGACAGGGGGCGGTTGGCTACACCTTC
CATSGTGQGAVGYTF
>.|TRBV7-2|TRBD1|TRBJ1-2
TGTGCCAGCAGCCCGCGGACAGGGGGCTTTGGCTACACCTTC
CASSPRTGGFGYTF
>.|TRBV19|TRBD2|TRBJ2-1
TGTGCCAGTAGTATACCAGCGGGGGTTGTAAATGAGCAGTTCTTC
CASSIPAGVVNEQFF
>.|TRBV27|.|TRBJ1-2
TGTGCCAGCAGGGCCGGGGGGGGGAACTATGGCTACACCTTC
CASRAGGGNYGYTF